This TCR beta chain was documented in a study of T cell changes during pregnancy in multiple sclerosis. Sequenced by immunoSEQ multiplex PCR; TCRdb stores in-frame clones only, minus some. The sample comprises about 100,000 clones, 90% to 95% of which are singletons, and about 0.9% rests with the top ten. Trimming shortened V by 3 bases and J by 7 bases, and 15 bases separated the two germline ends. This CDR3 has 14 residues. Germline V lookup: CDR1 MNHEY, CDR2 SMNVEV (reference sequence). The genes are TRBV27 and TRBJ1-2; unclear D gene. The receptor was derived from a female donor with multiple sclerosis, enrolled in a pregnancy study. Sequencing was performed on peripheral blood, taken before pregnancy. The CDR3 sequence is CASSLRGISFGYTF. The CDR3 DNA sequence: TGTGCCAGCAGTTTGCGGGGAATCAGCTTTGGCTACACCTTC.